What follows are 32 T cell receptor beta chains derived from one specimen sequenced in a study of OX40 agonist ivuxolimab in advanced cancers. The library was built by means of the immunoSEQ multiplex PCR assay. The table was pulled from immuneACCESS by TCRdb, which kept in-frame rearrangements only. Such tables lose some clones; where checked, under half of the loss comes from unresolved V genes, and the rest has no known cause. The sample table records 70,000 to 75,000 clones; around 86% of these occur just once. The ten largest clones take up approximately 1% of the sample. The sample was CD4+ or CD8+ T cells sorted from blood, taken in a trial of the OX40 agonist ivuxolimab. The receptors were sampled from an adult with an advanced solid tumor such as melanoma, head and neck, liver or kidney cancer.

The V and J genes are TRBV14 and TRBJ1-2, with a possible D match to TRBD1 (6 bases). The V gene's germline CDR1 is SGHDN and CDR2 FVKESK. This CDR3 comprises 14 residues. The V and J ends lost 0 bases and 7 bases respectively, with 12 bases between them. CDR3 protein: CASSQDTGPTGYTF. As DNA, the CDR3 is TGTGCCAGCAGCCAAGATACAGGGCCGACTGGCTACACCTTC. The whole variable domain, remainder taken from reference TRBV14 and TRBJ1-2, is EAGVTQFPSHSVIEKGQTVTLRCDPISGHDNLYWYRRVMGKEIKFLLHFVKESKQDESGMPNNRFLAERTGGTYSTLKVQPAELEDSGVYFCASSQDTGPTGYTFGSGTRLTVV.

V usage is TRBV5-5 and J usage is TRBJ1-5; D gene uncertain. The V end lost 1 base, the J end lost 6 bases, and 11 bases lay between the germline ends. CDR1 is SGHKS, CDR2 YYEKEE, per germline (reference sequence). The CDR3 runs 14 residues. CDR3 residues: CASSLQVVSQPQHF. DNA for the CDR3: TGTGCCAGCAGCTTGCAGGTTGTGAGTCAGCCCCAGCATTTT.

The chain couples TRBV29-1 to TRBJ2-3, with 8 bases identical to TRBD1. V shed 4 bases and J 4 bases; nucleotides not matched to a gene: 7. CDR1 is SQVTM and CDR2 is ANQGSEA in the germline V gene. The CDR3 spans 14 residues. This CDR3 reads CSVAKGQGSDTQYF. The DNA of the CDR3 is TGCAGCGTTGCAAAAGGACAGGGATCAGATACGCAGTATTTT.

As to this clone: A read error is possible here, since a much larger clone lies one base away. The chain has TRBV6-1 and TRBJ1-2, with 8 bases that match TRBD1. The V gene's germline CDR1 is MNHNS and CDR2 SASEGT. The CDR3 spans 16 residues. V dropped 2 bases and J dropped 8; count of bases not matched to a gene: 13. CDR3 amino acids: CASSEMGRGRRDGYTF. Written as DNA, the CDR3 is TGTGCCAGCAGTGAAATGGGCAGGGGGCGACGGGACGGCTACACCTTC.

This chain links TRBV6-5 with TRBJ1-1; perhaps TRBD1 as D (5 bases). Trimming removed 2 bases from V and 1 base from J, with 5 bases in between. The germline V gene has CDR1 MNHEY and CDR2 SVGAGI. The CDR3 runs 13 residues. CDR3 bases: TGTGCCAGCAGTTACACAGGGAACACTGAAGCTTTCTTT. Its translation: CASSYTGNTEAFF.

The CDR3 coding sequence is TGTGCCAGCTCAGGGTTGAACACTGAAGCTTTCTTT. Protein: CASSGLNTEAFF. The chain joins TRBV18 to TRBJ1-1, with no clear D. Germline V gene lookup returns CDR1 KGHSH and CDR2 LQKENI. The V end was cut by 5 bases, the J end by 0 bases, with 4 bases between. The CDR3 has 12 residues.

The rearrangement joins TRBV29-1 to TRBJ2-3, with D perhaps TRBD1 or TRBD2 (5 bases each). The CDR3 runs to 18 residues. With 2 bases removed from V and 1 base from J, the gap between germline ends came to 22 bases. Germline V gene lookup returns CDR1 SQVTM and CDR2 ANQGSEA. The CDR3 here is CSVEFRVGAGRGTDTQYF. DNA for the CDR3: TGCAGCGTTGAATTTAGGGTCGGGGCGGGCCGGGGCACAGATACGCAGTATTTT.

This clone was observed a handful of times. The chain uses TRBV5-1 and TRBJ2-3; maybe TRBD1 (5 bases). V was clipped by 4 bases and J by 3 bases, with 12 bases between them. The CDR3 length is 14 residues. Germline V gene data show CDR1 as SGHRS and CDR2 as YFSETQ. The CDR3 reads CASSRLQGTDTQYF. CDR3 nucleotide sequence: TGCGCCAGCAGCCGGCTCCAGGGAACAGATACGCAGTATTTT.

The chain employs TRBV6-1 and TRBJ1-2; unclear D gene. The CDR3 length is 14 residues. Per germline, CDR1 MNHNS and CDR2 SASEGT. V lost 0 bases and J 2 bases, leaving 7 bases between the germline ends. CDR3 region: CASSEARGNYGYTF. The CDR3 region has the DNA TGTGCCAGCAGTGAAGCGCGCGGGAACTATGGCTACACCTTC.

The sample holds one count of this clone. This chain uses TRBV21-1 with TRBJ2-7; TRBD2, the table's D call, was not compared with the DNA. TRBV21-1 is a pseudogene. This CDR3 has 19 amino acids. The CDR3 DNA reads TGTGCCAGCAGCAAAGGCCGGACTAGCGGGAGCTGGGGGCCGTACGAGCAGTACTTC. It yields the protein CASSKGRTSGSWGPYEQYF.

V is TRBV7-2 and J is TRBJ1-2; D possibly corresponds to TRBD1 (6 bases). This CDR3 comprises 15 residues. Germline CDR1 and CDR2: SGHTA and FQGNSA. Trimming stripped 1 base from V and 4 bases from J, with 13 bases between. CDR3 sequence reads: CASSLGEGVSYGYTF. CDR3 bases: TGTGCCAGCAGCTTAGGGGAGGGGGTGAGCTATGGCTACACCTTC.

The rearrangement links TRBV13 to TRBJ1-1, with 7 bases lining up with TRBD1. The CDR3 is made up of 12 amino acids. In germline, CDR1 is PRHDT, CDR2 FYEKMQ (reference sequence). The V segment lost 6 bases and the J segment 6 bases; nucleotides outside the gene matches: 4. CDR3 region: CASRGGGSEAFF. CDR3 nucleotides: TGTGCCAGCAGAGGAGGGGGCTCTGAAGCTTTCTTT.

V gene TRBV14 combines with J gene TRBJ2-7, with D uncertain. Trimming removed 1 base at V and 6 bases at J, with 10 bases between. CDR3 length: 13 residues. CDR1 is SGHDN and CDR2 is FVKESK in the germline V gene. CDR3 in DNA: TGTGCCAGCAGCCAAGTAAGGCCGGGCGAGCAGTACTTC. This translates into CASSQVRPGEQYF.

CDR3 DNA: TGTGCCAGCAGTCCCCTTGGACTAGCGGCTTCGTATGAGCAGTTCTTC. It yields the protein CASSPLGLAASYEQFF. This chain connects TRBV28 to TRBJ2-1; TRBD2 matches 10 bases. CDR3 length equals 16 residues. CDR1 and CDR2 (germline): MDHEN, SYDVKM. The V gene end was trimmed by 5 bases and the J gene end by 8 bases; junction bases not matched to a gene: 12. Full variable domain (remainder filled in from reference TRBV28 and TRBJ2-1): DVKVTQSSRYLVKRTGEKVFLECVQDMDHENMFWYRQDPGLGLRLIYFSYDVKMKEKGDIPEGYSVSREKKERFSLILESASTNQTSMYLCASSPLGLAASYEQFFGPGTRLTVL.

The chain couples TRBV7-2 to TRBJ2-5; perhaps TRBD1 as D (5 bases). From germline, CDR1 is SGHTA and CDR2 FQGNSA. The V end was cut by 1 base, the J end by 3 bases, with 6 bases between. The CDR3 totals 13 residues. The CDR3 DNA follows: TGTGCCAGCAGCTTAGGACAGAAAGAGACCCAGTACTTC. Protein: CASSLGQKETQYF.

V usage is TRBV2 and J usage is TRBJ2-1; tentative D call: TRBD1 (6 bases). This CDR3 contains 13 residues. Germline CDR1 and CDR2: SNHLY and FYNNEI. The V end lost 2 bases, the J end lost 9 bases, and 11 bases lay between the germline ends. This chain's CDR3 is CASSERTEAEQFF. The CDR3 coding sequence is TGTGCCAGCAGTGAAAGGACAGAGGCTGAGCAGTTCTTC.

V is TRBV4-2 and J is TRBJ2-3; D is unresolved. CDR1 and CDR2 from the germline V gene are LGHNA and YNFKEQ. This CDR3 is 14 amino acids long. V shed 5 bases and J shed 5 bases, with 14 bases lying between them. DNA of the CDR3: TGTGCCAGCAGCTTGGCGGCCACCGGAGATACGCAGTATTTT. This codes for CASSLAATGDTQYF.

The V and J genes are TRBV21-1 and TRBJ1-2. TRBV21-1 has pseudogene status. The CDR3 totals 15 residues. CDR3 loop: CASSKVSEGEYGYTF. CDR3 coding DNA: TGTGCCAGCAGCAAAGTAAGTGAGGGAGAGTATGGCTACACCTTC.

The gene calls are TRBV19 and TRBJ1-2, with 9 bases that match TRBD1. This CDR3 has 15 amino acids. The germline V gene encodes CDR1 LNHDA and CDR2 SQIVND (reference sequence). J lost 12 bases, V lost 1 base, and 12 bases had no gene match. The DNA for the CDR3 is TGTGCCAGTAGTATAGGCCTTTCCGGGACAGGGATCAACACCTTC. Its translation: CASSIGLSGTGINTF.

The chain has TRBV27 and TRBJ2-1, with 14 bases that match TRBD2. Germline trimming cut 0 bases from V and 9 bases from J; bases unmatched to any gene: 13. The CDR3 is 19 amino acids. CDR1 and CDR2 (germline): MNHEY, SMNVEV (reference sequence). The CDR3, as DNA: TGTGCCAGCAGTTTATCTAGACTAGCGGGAGGGTCCCCCCGCGGTGAGCAGTTCTTC. This codes for CASSLSRLAGGSPRGEQFF.

This chain uses TRBV2 with TRBJ2-7, with a possible D match to TRBD2 (5 bases). In germline, CDR1 is SNHLY, CDR2 FYNNEI. This CDR3 contains 15 residues. The V end lost 5 bases, the J end lost 3 bases, and 17 bases lay between the germline ends. As DNA, the CDR3 is TGTGCCAGCAGTTTTCCCTCTCTCGGGGTCTACGAGCAGTACTTC. This gives the protein CASSFPSLGVYEQYF.

The chain employs TRBV4-2 and TRBJ1-2, with a tentative D call TRBD1 (5 bases). The CDR3 is 13 amino acids. Per the germline V gene, CDR1 is LGHNA and CDR2 is YNFKEQ. With 0 bases removed from V and 8 bases from J, the gap between germline ends came to 10 bases. CDR3 region: CASSQDRQGGYTF. The CDR3, as DNA: TGTGCCAGCAGCCAAGATCGGCAGGGAGGCTACACCTTC.

The chain couples TRBV9 to TRBJ2-1; no clear D. Trimming took 3 bases from V and 2 from J, leaving 12 bases between them. Germline V lookup: CDR1 SGDLS, CDR2 YYNGEE. The CDR3 spans 15 residues. The DNA for the CDR3 is TGTGCCAGCAGCGACAAGTCGGTCGCCTACAATGAGCAGTTCTTC. Residues: CASSDKSVAYNEQFF.

V usage is TRBV7-2 and J usage is TRBJ1-2, with a weak D call TRBD1 (6 bases). The CDR3 covers 12 residues. V lost 3 bases and J 8 bases, leaving 10 bases between the germline ends. Germline CDR1 reads SGHTA; CDR2 reads FQGNSA. The CDR3 region is CASSLTGGGYTF. Here the CDR3 DNA reads TGTGCCAGCAGCTTGACAGGAGGCGGCTACACCTTC.

The chain uses TRBV5-1 and TRBJ2-3; the match to TRBD2 covers 11 bases. The CDR3 extends over 16 amino acids. V was pared by 0 bases and J by 4 bases, with 4 bases of the junction left unmatched. Germline V gene data show CDR1 as SGHRS and CDR2 as YFSETQ. Here the CDR3 reads CASSLAGLAGADTQYF. CDR3 nucleotide sequence: TGCGCCAGCAGCTTGGCAGGACTAGCGGGTGCAGATACGCAGTATTTT.

The V gene is TRBV5-4, the J gene TRBJ2-6, with D uncertain. The CDR3 contains 14 residues. The ends were cut back, 3 bases at V and 4 bases at J, with 8 bases in the middle. CDR1 and CDR2 (germline): SGHNT, YYREEE (reference sequence). The CDR3 protein is CASSWFGGANVLTF. CDR3 nucleotide sequence: TGTGCCAGCAGCTGGTTCGGGGGGGCCAACGTCCTGACTTTC. Full variable domain (outside the CDR3, taken from reference TRBV5-4 and TRBJ2-6): ETGVTQSPTHLIKTRGQQVTLRCSSQSGHNTVSWYQQALGQGPQFIFQYYREEENGRGNFPPRFSGLQFPNYSSELNVNALELDDSALYLCASSWFGGANVLTFGAGSRLTVL.

This clone has a handful of counts. The V gene is TRBV27, the J gene TRBJ2-5; 14 nucleotides line up with TRBD2. Germline V gene data show CDR1 as MNHEY and CDR2 as SMNVEV (reference sequence). This CDR3 region has 15 residues. J was trimmed by 5 bases and V by 5 bases; bases with no gene match: 4. In DNA form, the CDR3 reads TGTGCCAGCAGTCCGAGACTAGCGGGAGGGGAGACCCAGTACTTC. As protein: CASSPRLAGGETQYF.

This clone was observed a single time. V usage is TRBV5-6 and J usage is TRBJ1-2; tentatively, D is TRBD1 (5 bases). V shed 2 bases and J shed 4 bases, with 9 bases lying between them. The CDR3 is 13 residues long. Germline V gives CDR1 SGHDT, CDR2 YYEEEE. This CDR3 reads CASSLWGVYGYTF. The CDR3 coding sequence is TGTGCCAGCAGCTTATGGGGCGTCTATGGCTACACCTTC.

This sequence joins TRBV28 and TRBJ2-1; 16 bases line up with TRBD2. CDR3 size: 18 residues. Germline V gene lookup returns CDR1 MDHEN and CDR2 SYDVKM. V was clipped by 10 bases and J by 0 bases; unmatched bases: 9. The DNA for the CDR3 is TGTGCCATCAAACCGGGACTAGCGGGAGGGGGCTCCTACAATGAGCAGTTCTTC. Residues: CAIKPGLAGGGSYNEQFF.

By share, this clone ranks as medium-sized. The CDR3 loop reads CASSLDRQPGANVLTF. The CDR3 DNA is TGTGCCAGCAGCTTGGACAGGCAACCTGGGGCCAACGTCCTGACTTTC. V gene TRBV5-6 combines with J gene TRBJ2-6; weak D call: TRBD1 (5 bases). V lost 0 bases and J lost 2, with 9 bases in between. The CDR3 is 16 amino acids. The V gene's germline CDR1 is SGHDT and CDR2 YYEEEE.

The chain links TRBV7-6 to TRBJ2-1; 9 positions match TRBD2. The length of the CDR3 is 14 residues. The germline V gene has CDR1 SGHVS and CDR2 FNYEAQ. V gave up 6 bases and J gave up 6 bases; unmatched junction bases: 6. CDR3 coding DNA: TGTGCCAGCAGGCGTAGCGGGAGAATCAATGAGCAGTTCTTC. Translating gives CASRRSGRINEQFF.

This clone was observed a few times. The genes are TRBV18 and TRBJ2-3; D unresolved. This CDR3 is 15 amino acids long. Trimming took 3 bases from V and 0 from J, leaving 10 bases between them. The germline CDR1 and CDR2 sequences are KGHSH and LQKENI. This CDR3 is CASSPSRPSTDTQYF. The CDR3 region has the DNA TGTGCCAGCTCACCGTCAAGACCTAGCACAGATACGCAGTATTTT.